This T cell receptor beta chain came from a study of tumor-infiltrating lymphocytes in primary liver carcinoma. A constant-region primer served to make TCR beta cDNA from approximately 490 ng total RNA. ARM-PCR was slightly modified, and three nested multiplex PCR rounds with it gave rise to the TCR beta libraries. It was with TRBV1-TRBV30 forward primers and a C-beta reverse primer that the first two PCR rounds were run, at about 10 cycles each. A single record per CDR3 protein comes from TCRdb applying MiXCR to the multiplex PCR reads. This sample yields some 120,000 distinct CDR3 sequences, of which around 64% are seen a single time; 7.5% to 8.5% belongs to the top ten. This CDR3 spans 16 amino acids. The germline gives CDR1 SGHAT, CDR2 FQNNGV. Co-extracting RNA and DNA was done with 20-30 mg of unsorted bulk tissue as input. Treatment-naive at the time, the patients had chronic HBV infection. Every tumor was sampled at five separate regions.

As concerns this clonotype: Its antigen is as yet unknown. A read error may produce the germline difference seen at one junction end.

General study findings and limits: Tumor top-250-clone fraction significantly exceeded that of blood (p = 0.039).

V usage is TRBV11-2 and J usage is TRBJ2-3; possible D gene TRBD2, 6 bases. The source material was liver tumor tissue from sampling region 3. Specified subset: tumor region T3, left-lateral pole. The source is a woman in her fifties or sixties with primary liver carcinoma and hepatitis B virus infection. The CDR3: CASNLVGGIGTYMQYF. In DNA form, the CDR3 reads TGTGCCAGCAACTTAGTTGGCGGGATTGGCACATATATGCAGTATTTT.